The rows below give T cell receptor beta chains drawn from one sample of a study of early T cells in non-severe SARS-CoV-2 infection. Each CDR3 protein is one row after TCRdb ran MiXCR on the 5' RACE reads. The data show 95,000 to 110,000 distinct CDR3 sequences, over 8.5% seen once. Source material: whole blood. These receptors all come from an adult who was a healthcare worker with PCR-confirmed SARS-CoV-2 infection or an uninfected control (not recorded which). The CDR3 runs from the conserved cysteine through the conserved F or W. The D gene is left open where the match is weak. Rows give clone size only sometimes, using once, few, many, or a class for an expanded clone.

v_call	d_call	clone_size	j_call	cdr3_nt	cdr3_aa
TRBV19	-	few	TRBJ2-4	TGTGCCAGTAGTATTGGGGGGACCAAAAACATTCAGTACTTC	CASSIGGTKNIQYF
TRBV5-6	-	-	TRBJ2-2	TGTGCCAGCAGCTTGGCTGTCCGCCAGCGGAACACCGGGGAGCTGTTTTTT	CASSLAVRQRNTGELFF
TRBV28	TRBD1	many	TRBJ2-7	TGTGCCAGCAGTTTCCGGGACAGGTTAAGCTACGAGCAGTACTTC	CASSFRDRLSYEQYF
TRBV5-1	TRBD1	few	TRBJ2-4	TGCGCCAGCAGATCGGGACAGGGGGTGTTCGGAAACATTCAGTACTTC	CASRSGQGVFGNIQYF
TRBV5-1	TRBD1	few	TRBJ2-7	TGCGCCAGCAGCCAGACTCCGGACAGGGGATTCTACGAGCAGTACTTC	CASSQTPDRGFYEQYF
TRBV6-2/TRBV6-3	-	few	TRBJ2-1	TGTGCCAGCAGTTACTCGAGGGTCATGGTAGCTTCGAATGAGCAGTTCTTC	CASSYSRVMVASNEQFF
TRBV27	-	many	TRBJ2-1	TGTGCCAGCAGTCTAGAAAAGTCCCATGAGCAGTTCTTC	CASSLEKSHEQFF
TRBV12-3/TRBV12-4	TRBD1	many	TRBJ1-2	TGTGCCAGCAGTGCCCGGACAGGGGGCGCGAGTGGCTACACCTTC	CASSARTGGASGYTF
TRBV20-1	TRBD2	-	TRBJ2-3	TGCAGTGCCAGCGGGAGATCGGGACATACGCAGTATTTT	CSASGRSGHTQYF
TRBV20-1	-	many	TRBJ2-3	TGCAGTGCTGACTACGAACCACCAAATACGCAGTATTTT	CSADYEPPNTQYF
TRBV11-2	TRBD1	-	TRBJ2-1	TGTGCCAGCAGCTTCTGGCGACAGGGGTACAATGAGCAGTTCTTC	CASSFWRQGYNEQFF
TRBV7-2	TRBD2	few	TRBJ2-2	TGTGCCAGCAGCCCGAGACTAGCGGGAAAGGTCGGGGAGCTGTTTTTT	CASSPRLAGKVGELFF
TRBV28	-	many	TRBJ2-3	TGTGCCAGCCTCCCACAAGGCTTGTACACAGATACGCAGTATTTT	CASLPQGLYTDTQYF
TRBV4-1	-	many	TRBJ2-3	TGCGCCAGCAGCCAAGACCGGCTGTGGGAAGCCACAGATACGCAGTATTTT	CASSQDRLWEATDTQYF
TRBV7-9	-	-	TRBJ1-4	TGTGCCAGCAGCTTTTCAGAGCTTAATGAAAAACTGTTTTTT	CASSFSELNEKLFF